This T cell receptor beta chain originates from a study of T-cell memory formation after mild COVID-19. Study results and limitations: Several responding clones turned up in pre-infection memory, indicating that cross-reactive memory may have taken part. CD4+ bias marked clones expanding day 15 to 37, unlike balanced contracting clones.

TCRdb processed the 5' RACE reads anew with MiXCR; each CDR3 protein has one entry. The profile shows roughly 560,000 distinct CDR3 sequences, just over 20% of them singletons. Trimming pared 0 bases from V and 4 bases from J, leaving 12 bases between. The CDR3 loop spans 15 amino acids. The germline V gene encodes CDR1 SEHNR and CDR2 FQNEAQ (reference sequence). This clonotype was detected a few times. The antigen is undetermined. This TCR was sampled from an adult woman who had mild COVID-19 (a few samples of this study predate the infection). Cell type and time point are not known. The chain is built from TRBV7-9 and TRBJ1-1; a possible D gene is TRBD1 (6 bases). The sample consisted of PBMCs or a T cell subset sorted from them (not recorded which). The CDR3 loop reads CASSLALAGVTEAFF. The CDR3 nucleotides are TGTGCCAGCAGCTTAGCGCTTGCAGGGGTCACTGAAGCTTTCTTT.